This TCR beta chain was identified during a study of regulatory T cells in long-lasting Graves disease. The study, taken as a whole, reports: Reduced TCR diversity was observed in persistent Graves' patients versus newly diagnosed patients.

Ten or more counts support this clonotype. Its antigen is currently unknown. The CDR3 totals 18 residues. CDR1 is MNHEY and CDR2 is SVGAGI in the germline V gene. Trimming removed 0 bases at V and 3 bases at J, with 21 bases between. Arm-PCR of CDR3 regions with iRepertoire HTBI primers generated TCR beta libraries. TCRdb processed the multiplex PCR reads anew with MiXCR; each CDR3 protein has one entry. The table has 550,000 to 700,000 distinct CDR3 sequences, 16% seen once. The time point: newly diagnosed GD, antithyroid drugs for less than 3 months. PBMC-derived RNA was used for the TCR library. These data were also filed under a second study, of T cells in Graves' hyperthyroidism and ophthalmopathy.

The chain links TRBV6-5 to TRBJ2-7; maybe TRBD2 (5 bases). The clonotype was recovered from a man between 18 and 35 years old with Graves disease. Sequences were derived from peripheral blood mononuclear cells (PBMCs), sampled at new diagnosis, from a patient treated with antithyroid drugs. The CDR3 sequence is CASSYSISGSLSFYEQYF. The CDR3 DNA sequence: TGTGCCAGCAGTTACTCGATATCGGGGTCCCTATCGTTCTACGAGCAGTACTTC.